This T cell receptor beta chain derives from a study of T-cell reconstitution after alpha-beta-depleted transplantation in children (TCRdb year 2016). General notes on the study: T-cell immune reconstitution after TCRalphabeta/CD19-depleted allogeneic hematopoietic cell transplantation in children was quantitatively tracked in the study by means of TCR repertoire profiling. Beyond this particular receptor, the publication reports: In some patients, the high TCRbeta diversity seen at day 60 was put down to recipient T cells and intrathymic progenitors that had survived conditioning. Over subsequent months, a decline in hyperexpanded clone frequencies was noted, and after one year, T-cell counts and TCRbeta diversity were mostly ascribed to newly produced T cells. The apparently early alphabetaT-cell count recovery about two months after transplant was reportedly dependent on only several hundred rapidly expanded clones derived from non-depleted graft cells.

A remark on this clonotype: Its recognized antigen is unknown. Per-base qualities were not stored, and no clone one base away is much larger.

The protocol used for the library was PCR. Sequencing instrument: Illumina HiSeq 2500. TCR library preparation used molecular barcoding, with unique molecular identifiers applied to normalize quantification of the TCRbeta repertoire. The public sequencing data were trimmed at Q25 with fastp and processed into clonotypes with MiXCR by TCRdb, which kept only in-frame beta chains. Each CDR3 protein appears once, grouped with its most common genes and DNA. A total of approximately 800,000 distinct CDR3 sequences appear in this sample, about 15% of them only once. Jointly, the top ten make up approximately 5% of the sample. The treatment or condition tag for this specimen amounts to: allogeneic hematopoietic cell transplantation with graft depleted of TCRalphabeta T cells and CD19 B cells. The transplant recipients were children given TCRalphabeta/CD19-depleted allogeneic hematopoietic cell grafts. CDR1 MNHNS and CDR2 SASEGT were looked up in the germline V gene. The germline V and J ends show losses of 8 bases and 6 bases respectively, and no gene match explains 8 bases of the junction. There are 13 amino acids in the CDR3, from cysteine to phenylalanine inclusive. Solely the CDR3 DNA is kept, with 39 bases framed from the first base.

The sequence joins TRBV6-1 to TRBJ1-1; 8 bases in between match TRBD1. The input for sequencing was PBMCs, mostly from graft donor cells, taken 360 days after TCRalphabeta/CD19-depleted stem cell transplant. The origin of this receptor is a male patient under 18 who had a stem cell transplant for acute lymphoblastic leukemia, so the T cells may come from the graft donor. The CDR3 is CASRQGIAAEAFF. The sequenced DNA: TGTGCCAGCCGACAGGGGATTGCGGCTGAAGCTTTCTTT.